These T cell receptor beta chains were read from a single sample in a study of blood T cell repertoires in COVID-19. Only in-frame clones appear in the TCRdb table, and some are missing; sequencing was by immunoSEQ multiplex PCR. Among approximately 200,000 clones, approximately 84% were seen once, and the ten largest hold approximately 3%. Sequencing was performed on PBMCs or T cells enriched from blood (not recorded which). The receptors derive from a woman aged 25 to 39 who had recovered from COVID-19. Each CDR3 is given without its conserved first and last residue. The order of the fields is CDR3 length, J gene, V gene, CDR3 protein.

>13|TRBJ2-1|TRBV5-4
ASSSRSAWDNEQF
>11|TRBJ1-1|TRBV19
ASSFSGNTEAF
>12|TRBJ2-1|TRBV2
ASSPSSSYNEQF
>15|TRBJ2-2|TRBV7-2
ASSPSGTGGTAGELF
>15|TRBJ2-1|TRBV3-1/TRBV3-2
ASSQDWGGRGRNEQF
>15|TRBJ2-1|TRBV4-2
ASSQELAGGKSYEQF
>14|TRBJ1-5|TRBV5-4
ASSGRAWGPDQPQH
>13|TRBJ1-2|TRBV7-9
ASSLAGTVNYGYT
>16|TRBJ2-2|TRBV7-3
ASSLIAGGRRGTGELF
>11|TRBJ2-3|TRBV7-2
ASSLGQLDTQY
>9|TRBJ1-1|TRBV25-1
ASTGVGEAF
>14|TRBJ2-5|TRBV9
ASSPRVGRGAETQY
>14|TRBJ1-2|TRBV5-1
ASSLEGTGGASGYT
>10|TRBJ1-4|TRBV5-4
ASSFSGEKLF
>12|TRBJ2-6|TRBV10-1
ASSDSSGANVLT
>13|TRBJ2-7|TRBV5-1
ASSYAGTDTYEQY
>12|TRBJ1-2|TRBV28
ASSLTKGARGYT
>13|TRBJ2-7|TRBV9
ASSVGTGGVYEQY
>15|TRBJ1-5|TRBV4-1
ASSQETVGGYNQPQH
>14|TRBJ2-3|TRBV10-2
ASTPGLAGAGDTQY
>11|TRBJ1-1|TRBV28
ASSLRGVTEAF
>12|TRBJ2-7|TRBV30
AWSEAGLANEQY
>14|TRBJ2-3|TRBV5-6
ASSHYRGASTDTQY
>9|TRBJ2-3|TRBV29-1
SVVYTDTQY
>12|TRBJ1-3|TRBV7-9
ASSLTGPGNTIY
>21|TRBJ1-6|TRBV24-1
ATRGTGTGLSITRSPGNSPLH
>13|TRBJ1-3|TRBV5-1
ASSLGQGAGNTIY
>12|TRBJ2-2|TRBV27
ASSGAGGFGELF
>12|TRBJ2-7|TRBV10-3
AISRTGGTYEQY
>14|TRBJ1-1|TRBV18
ASSVRQGGMNTEAF
>14|TRBJ2-1|TRBV27
ASSSQTSGSYNEQF
>15|TRBJ2-1|TRBV29-1
SVASPPAAPEDNEQF
>13|TRBJ2-3|TRBV11-1
ASSPRNRGPDTQY
>14|TRBJ2-1|TRBV5-1
ASSLWFQGAFDEQF
>11|TRBJ2-7|TRBV5-1
ASSLRTGNEQY
>12|TRBJ2-4|TRBV27
ASSQGLTKNIQY
>15|TRBJ2-6|TRBV28
ASSLGGAPSGANVLT
>13|TRBJ2-3|TRBV28
ASSSPGLGRDTQY
>11|TRBJ1-1|TRBV7-3
ASSLGRNTEAF
>13|TRBJ1-1|TRBV4-2
ASSLSPGQGSEAF
>10|TRBJ1-1|TRBV18
ASRQGVTEAF
>13|TRBJ2-7|TRBV18
ASSPGTSATYEQY
>9|TRBJ1-1|TRBV2
ASSPSFEAF
>11|TRBJ1-5|TRBV2
ASEGEGNQPQH
>13|TRBJ1-4|TRBV4-1
ASSLEGATNEKLF
>14|TRBJ2-2|TRBV7-2
ASSLRGALMTGELF
>12|TRBJ2-7|TRBV30
AWSPTDRTRVQY
>13|TRBJ2-3|TRBV11-2
ASTPFRTLKDTQY
>13|TRBJ2-3|TRBV7-6
ASSSSGLATDTQY
>12|TRBJ1-5|TRBV27
ASSQPGGDQPQH
>14|TRBJ2-1|TRBV28
ASSSLAGRSYNEQF
>11|TRBJ2-3|TRBV19
ASRTGGTDTQY
>14|TRBJ2-1|TRBV5-1
ASSGEALLGYNEQF
>12|TRBJ2-5|TRBV3-1/TRBV3-2
ASSHTSGQETQY
>13|TRBJ2-7|TRBV19
ASSIAAGLNYEQY